Listed below are T cell receptor beta chains from one sample, sequenced in a study of cytomegalovirus exposure and HLA in healthy donors. This table comes from immunoSEQ multiplex PCR, and its TCRdb copy is limited to in-frame clones, with some not included. This sample has 180,000 or so clones, with more than 75% found just once. The sequencing sample was made of PBMCs. These receptors were obtained from a man aged 30 to 39 in good health and CMV-seropositive. The CDR3 runs from the conserved cysteine through the conserved F or W. D genes are given only for firm matches. Rows give clone size only sometimes, using once, few, many, or a class for an expanded clone.

clone size: few
V gene: TRBV4-2
J gene: TRBJ1-2
D gene: TRBD1
CDR3 protein: CASSPGQSYGYTF
CDR3 DNA: TGTGCCAGCAGCCCGGGACAGAGCTATGGCTACACCTTC

clone size: -
V gene: TRBV11-2
J gene: TRBJ2-2
D gene: -
CDR3 protein: CASSPSRERTGELFF
CDR3 DNA: TGTGCCAGCAGCCCCTCCAGGGAAAGGACCGGGGAGCTGTTTTTT

clone size: -
V gene: TRBV7-6
J gene: TRBJ1-5
D gene: -
CDR3 protein: CASSLTRGPNQPQHF
CDR3 DNA: TGTGCCAGCAGCTTAACCCGGGGCCCCAATCAGCCCCAGCATTTT

clone size: -
V gene: TRBV4-1
J gene: TRBJ2-3
D gene: -
CDR3 protein: CASSPRDSSTDTQYF
CDR3 DNA: TGCGCCAGCAGTCCGCGGGATTCTAGCACAGATACGCAGTATTTT

clone size: -
V gene: TRBV27
J gene: TRBJ2-7
D gene: TRBD2
CDR3 protein: CASSLGPSGRSVRQYF
CDR3 DNA: TGTGCCAGCAGTTTGGGTCCTAGCGGGAGATCAGTACGGCAGTACTTC

clone size: -
V gene: TRBV2
J gene: TRBJ2-3
D gene: -
CDR3 protein: CASTDRTDTQYF
CDR3 DNA: TGTGCCAGCACCGACAGGACAGATACGCAGTATTTT

clone size: few
V gene: TRBV19
J gene: TRBJ1-5
D gene: -
CDR3 protein: CASMGSVWHF
CDR3 DNA: TGTGCCAGTATGGGGTCGGTTTGGCATTTT

clone size: once
V gene: TRBV27
J gene: TRBJ2-7
D gene: TRBD1
CDR3 protein: CASSLTAPGQALWGSYEQYF
CDR3 DNA: TGTGCCAGCAGTTTAACAGCTCCGGGACAGGCCTTATGGGGCTCCTACGAGCAGTACTTC

clone size: -
V gene: TRBV6-5
J gene: TRBJ2-1
D gene: TRBD1
CDR3 protein: CASSYPSTGLNEQFF
CDR3 DNA: TGTGCCAGCAGTTACCCGTCGACAGGGCTCAATGAGCAGTTCTTC

clone size: -
V gene: TRBV29-1
J gene: TRBJ2-1
D gene: TRBD1
CDR3 protein: CSSGQGAVEEQFF
CDR3 DNA: TGCAGCTCAGGACAGGGGGCAGTTGAGGAGCAGTTCTTC

clone size: -
V gene: TRBV4-3
J gene: TRBJ2-4
D gene: TRBD2
CDR3 protein: CASSQRGWENIQYF
CDR3 DNA: TGCGCCAGCAGCCAGCGGGGGTGGGAAAACATTCAGTACTTC

clone size: -
V gene: TRBV28
J gene: TRBJ1-1
D gene: -
CDR3 protein: CASRMMTRMNTEAFF
CDR3 DNA: TGTGCCAGCAGGATGATGACACGAATGAACACTGAAGCTTTCTTT

clone size: -
V gene: TRBV7-9
J gene: TRBJ2-7
D gene: -
CDR3 protein: CASSPPGPGPNSYEQYF
CDR3 DNA: TGTGCCAGCAGCCCACCGGGACCGGGACCGAATTCCTACGAGCAGTACTTC

clone size: -
V gene: TRBV10-3
J gene: TRBJ2-3
D gene: TRBD2
CDR3 protein: CAIGAGTSDRTDTQYF
CDR3 DNA: TGTGCCATCGGTGCGGGGACTAGCGACCGCACAGATACGCAGTATTTT

clone size: -
V gene: TRBV28
J gene: TRBJ2-1
D gene: TRBD1
CDR3 protein: CASCYRTGKAGYNEQFF
CDR3 DNA: TGTGCCAGCTGCTACCGGACAGGGAAGGCAGGATACAATGAGCAGTTCTTC

clone size: -
V gene: TRBV12-5
J gene: TRBJ2-1
D gene: -
CDR3 protein: CASGTEVGSYNEQFF
CDR3 DNA: TGTGCTAGTGGCACCGAGGTCGGCTCCTACAATGAGCAGTTCTTC

clone size: -
V gene: TRBV27
J gene: TRBJ2-1
D gene: TRBD2
CDR3 protein: CASTPGGSYNEQFF
CDR3 DNA: TGTGCCAGCACGCCGGGGGGCTCCTACAATGAGCAGTTCTTC

clone size: -
V gene: TRBV4-2
J gene: TRBJ2-2
D gene: TRBD2
CDR3 protein: CASSQDPSGGFNTGELFF
CDR3 DNA: TGTGCCAGCAGCCAAGATCCCTCGGGAGGTTTCAACACCGGGGAGCTGTTTTTT

clone size: -
V gene: TRBV19
J gene: TRBJ1-2
D gene: TRBD1
CDR3 protein: CASSMRTGGYTF
CDR3 DNA: TGTGCCAGTAGTATGCGGACAGGCGGCTACACCTTC

clone size: -
V gene: TRBV5-4
J gene: TRBJ1-2
D gene: -
CDR3 protein: CASSPTQTAYYGYTF
CDR3 DNA: TGTGCCAGCAGCCCTACCCAGACAGCATACTATGGCTACACCTTC

clone size: -
V gene: TRBV7-3
J gene: TRBJ2-1
D gene: -
CDR3 protein: CASSLPVRSNEQFF
CDR3 DNA: TGTGCCAGCAGCCTTCCTGTCCGTTCCAATGAGCAGTTCTTC

clone size: -
V gene: TRBV4-1
J gene: TRBJ2-5
D gene: TRBD2
CDR3 protein: CASSQDIAGGNQETQYF
CDR3 DNA: TGCGCCAGCAGCCAAGATATAGCGGGAGGGAACCAAGAGACCCAGTACTTC

clone size: -
V gene: TRBV20-1
J gene: TRBJ2-7
D gene: -
CDR3 protein: CSVGAREQYF
CDR3 DNA: TGCAGTGTGGGGGCGAGGGAGCAGTACTTC

clone size: -
V gene: TRBV5-1
J gene: TRBJ2-7
D gene: -
CDR3 protein: CASSVDGSPQIYEQYF
CDR3 DNA: TGCGCCAGCAGCGTGGATGGGAGCCCTCAGATCTACGAGCAGTACTTC

clone size: -
V gene: TRBV18
J gene: TRBJ2-1
D gene: -
CDR3 protein: CASSPQPEEQFF
CDR3 DNA: TGTGCCAGCTCACCTCAACCGGAGGAGCAGTTCTTC

clone size: few
V gene: TRBV7-7
J gene: TRBJ2-5
D gene: TRBD2
CDR3 protein: CASSLAGGKTQYF
CDR3 DNA: TGTGCTAGCAGCTTAGCGGGCGGGAAGACCCAGTACTTC

clone size: -
V gene: TRBV7-3
J gene: TRBJ2-3
D gene: -
CDR3 protein: CASSPAGGVDTQYF
CDR3 DNA: TGTGCCAGCAGCCCGGCCGGGGGCGTGGATACGCAGTATTTT

clone size: few
V gene: TRBV12-5
J gene: TRBJ1-3
D gene: TRBD1
CDR3 protein: CAGRDRSSGNTIYF
CDR3 DNA: TGTGCTGGCCGGGACAGGAGCTCTGGAAACACCATATATTTT

clone size: -
V gene: TRBV7-9
J gene: TRBJ1-1
D gene: -
CDR3 protein: CASSLARAGLTEAFF
CDR3 DNA: TGTGCCAGCAGCTTAGCGAGGGCAGGTCTGACTGAAGCTTTCTTT

clone size: few
V gene: TRBV27
J gene: TRBJ1-2
D gene: -
CDR3 protein: CASSNRDHYGYTF
CDR3 DNA: TGTGCCAGCAGTAACCGGGACCACTATGGCTACACCTTC

clone size: -
V gene: TRBV11-1
J gene: TRBJ2-3
D gene: -
CDR3 protein: CASSSRLSDTQYF
CDR3 DNA: TGTGCCAGCAGCAGCCGACTTTCAGATACGCAGTATTTT

clone size: -
V gene: TRBV27
J gene: TRBJ2-7
D gene: TRBD2
CDR3 protein: CASSPGGGTTYEQYF
CDR3 DNA: TGTGCCAGCAGCCCTGGTGGGGGGACTACCTACGAGCAGTACTTC

clone size: -
V gene: TRBV19
J gene: TRBJ1-1
D gene: -
CDR3 protein: CASTFDRNTEAFF
CDR3 DNA: TGTGCCAGTACCTTCGACAGGAACACTGAAGCTTTCTTT